These T cell receptor beta chains were read from a single sample in a study of vaccination and CD4 T cells after COVID-19. TCRdb redid the calling of the PCR reads with MiXCR, one entry per CDR3 protein. The sample yields 7,000 to 7,500 distinct CDR3 sequences, approximately 38% seen once. These receptors have no known antigen. Sequenced input: CD4+ T cells from blood, cultured in vitro. These receptor sequences come from a human donor in good health. The CDR3 runs from the conserved cysteine through the conserved F or W. D genes are given only for firm matches. Where a row states a size, it is once, few, many or the class of an expanded clone; other rows omit it.

v_gene	j_gene	abundance	d_gene	CDR3aa	CDR3nt
TRBV12-3/TRBV12-4	TRBJ2-2	NA	TRBD2	CASSVPSGKTGELFF	TGTGCCAGCAGTGTGCCTAGCGGGAAGACCGGGGAGCTGTTTTTT
TRBV2	TRBJ1-2	NA	NA	CASTTRGQNYGYTF	TGTGCCAGCACGACCCGAGGACAAAACTATGGCTACACCTTC
TRBV2	TRBJ2-1	NA	TRBD2	CASIEFAQRGIYNEQFF	TGTGCCAGCATCGAATTCGCCCAGCGGGGAATCTACAATGAGCAGTTCTTC
TRBV6-2/TRBV6-3	TRBJ2-5	few	NA	CASSTVGTQYF	TGTGCCAGCTCCACAGTGGGAACCCAGTACTTC
TRBV10-3	TRBJ2-3	few	TRBD2	CAISESALAGGPRSTDTQYF	TGTGCCATCAGTGAGTCGGCGCTAGCGGGAGGACCTAGAAGCACAGATACGCAGTATTTT
TRBV20-1	TRBJ1-1	few	NA	CSARDFNLRRNTEAFF	TGCAGTGCTAGAGATTTCAATTTAAGGAGGAACACTGAAGCTTTCTTT
TRBV7-9	TRBJ2-3	NA	NA	CASSLLLGETDTQYF	TGTGCCAGCAGCTTACTTCTAGGGGAGACAGATACGCAGTATTTT
TRBV15	TRBJ2-7	NA	NA	CATSVWSPGSYEQYF	TGTGCCACCAGCGTTTGGAGTCCGGGCTCCTACGAGCAGTACTTC
TRBV12-3/TRBV12-4	TRBJ1-5	NA	NA	CASSLKGIGNQPQHF	TGTGCCAGCAGTTTAAAGGGGATTGGAAATCAGCCCCAGCATTTT
TRBV7-2	TRBJ1-2	NA	TRBD1	CASSHSITAGTGYGYTF	TGTGCCAGCAGCCATAGTATTACAGCCGGGACAGGGTATGGCTACACCTTC
TRBV6-1	TRBJ1-2	few	TRBD1	CASTPSGQGVYGYTF	TGTGCCAGCACCCCCTCGGGACAGGGGGTCTATGGCTACACCTTC
TRBV19	TRBJ1-1	few	TRBD1	CASSIRGGLNTEAFF	TGTGCCAGTAGTATTCGAGGGGGCCTGAACACTGAAGCTTTCTTT
TRBV7-8	TRBJ2-7	few	NA	CASSPPLRENPRGEQYF	TGTGCCAGCAGCCCCCCCTTGCGGGAGAATCCCAGGGGCGAGCAGTACTTC
TRBV18	TRBJ2-2	few	NA	CASSPVQGRRTGELFF	TGTGCCAGCTCACCAGTGCAGGGCCGGCGGACCGGGGAGCTGTTTTTT
TRBV6-4	TRBJ1-2	few	TRBD1	CASSDPGTGHTF	TGTGCCAGCAGTGACCCCGGGACAGGGCACACCTTC
TRBV6-1	TRBJ1-6	few	NA	CASIGGLHNSPLHF	TGTGCCAGCATTGGGGGGCTCCATAATTCACCCCTCCACTTT
TRBV20-1	TRBJ2-3	NA	TRBD2	CSARRAGGRRTDTQYF	TGCAGTGCTAGACGCGCGGGAGGGCGTAGGACAGATACGCAGTATTTT
TRBV7-9	TRBJ2-7	NA	NA	CASSLDELAGYEQYF	TGTGCCAGCAGCTTAGATGAACTAGCAGGCTACGAGCAGTACTTC
TRBV5-1	TRBJ2-7	NA	NA	CASRQDLGVYEQYF	TGCGCCAGCAGACAAGACTTGGGAGTGTACGAGCAGTACTTC
TRBV7-8	TRBJ2-6	few	TRBD1	CASSRTGSGANVLTF	TGTGCCAGCAGCCGGACAGGGTCCGGGGCCAACGTCCTGACTTTC
TRBV5-1	TRBJ1-2	NA	TRBD1	CASSSDRGMRGYTF	TGCGCCAGCAGCTCCGACAGGGGAATGAGGGGCTACACCTTC
TRBV20-1	TRBJ1-6	few	NA	CSARVVGVDNSPLHF	TGCAGTGCGAGGGTAGTTGGGGTCGATAATTCACCCCTCCACTTT
TRBV20-1	TRBJ1-3	NA	NA	CSAVPGLGGDTIYF	TGCAGTGCCGTTCCGGGACTCGGGGGAGACACCATATATTTT
TRBV19	TRBJ1-1	few	TRBD1	CASSIYPPDRGLTTEAFF	TGTGCCAGTAGTATATACCCCCCGGACAGGGGATTGACCACTGAAGCTTTCTTT
TRBV7-2	TRBJ2-2	few	TRBD2	CASSPRLKLAGGPGTGELFF	TGTGCCAGCAGCCCCCGCCTAAAACTAGCGGGGGGGCCAGGGACCGGGGAGCTGTTTTTT
TRBV20-1	TRBJ2-1	NA	NA	CSARGKQVNEQFF	TGCAGTGCTAGGGGGAAACAGGTTAATGAGCAGTTCTTC
TRBV19	TRBJ2-3	NA	NA	CASSMRADTQYF	TGTGCCAGTAGTATGAGAGCAGATACGCAGTATTTT
TRBV7-9	TRBJ2-3	NA	NA	CASSLGRTDLTDTQYF	TGTGCCAGCAGCTTAGGGAGGACAGATCTCACAGATACGCAGTATTTT
TRBV20-1	TRBJ1-2	few	NA	CSALEGQGYGYTF	TGCAGTGCTTTAGAGGGGCAAGGCTATGGCTACACCTTC
TRBV6-1	TRBJ1-5	NA	NA	CASRPTSNQPQHF	TGTGCCAGCAGACCGACCAGCAATCAGCCCCAGCATTTT
TRBV20-1	TRBJ2-3	few	NA	CSARDLGGTDTQYF	TGCAGTGCTAGAGATTTAGGGGGCACAGATACGCAGTATTTT
TRBV20-1	TRBJ2-1	NA	NA	CSAAPRATYNEQFF	TGCAGTGCAGCCCCCCGAGCGACCTACAATGAGCAGTTCTTC